Below are 24 T cell receptor beta chains sequenced from a single sample in a study of cytomegalovirus exposure and HLA in healthy donors. The PCR made use of 60 Vbeta and 13 Jbeta primers. Clones were read by immunoSEQ multiplex PCR, and TCRdb kept only the in-frame ones, dropping some. The table records around 110,000 clones, 80% to 85% of them present only once. Sequencing input: PBMCs. Source of these receptors: a man younger than 45 in good health and CMV-seronegative.

This rearrangement joins TRBV6-1 to TRBJ2-7, with TRBD1 matching over 7 bases. Germline V CDR1 and CDR2: MNHNS, SASEGT. Trimming at V came to 8 bases and at J to 1 base, leaving 8 bases not matched to a gene. The CDR3 length is 14 residues. The DNA of the CDR3 is TGTGCCAGCTCCGGGACAGCATTTTCCTACGAGCAGTACTTC. This codes for CASSGTAFSYEQYF.

J is TRBJ2-7 and V is TRBV5-1; 8 nucleotides align to TRBD1. Germline trimming cut 2 bases from V and 5 bases from J; bases unmatched to any gene: 3. The CDR3 covers 13 residues. The germline CDR1 and CDR2 sequences are SGHRS and YFSETQ. The CDR3 nucleotides are TGCGCCAGCAGCTTTGGACAGGGAAACGAGCAGTACTTC. It translates to CASSFGQGNEQYF. The complete variable domain, with remaining parts taken from reference TRBV5-1 and TRBJ2-7, reads KAGVTQTPRYLIKTRGQQVTLSCSPISGHRSVSWYQQTPGQGLQFLFEYFSETQRNKGNFPGRFSGRQFSNSRSEMNVSTLELGDSALYLCASSFGQGNEQYFGPGTRLTVT.

The gene calls are TRBV28 and TRBJ2-7; D gene ambiguous. Germline V gives CDR1 MDHEN, CDR2 SYDVKM. V lost 4 bases and J lost 4, with 5 bases in between. This CDR3 comprises 11 residues. The CDR3 protein is CASSSVYEQYF. CDR3 in DNA: TGTGCCAGCAGTTCGGTATACGAGCAGTACTTC.

This chain connects TRBV2 to TRBJ2-5; TRBD2 agrees at 10 bases. The CDR3 sequence is 14 residues long. Germline CDR1 and CDR2: SNHLY and FYNNEI. With V trimmed by 6 bases and J by 7 bases, 8 bases remained unmatched. The CDR3, as DNA: TGTGCCAGCAGCTTAACTAGCGGGGTGGGGACCCAGTACTTC. Translated: CASSLTSGVGTQYF.

This chain links TRBV19 with TRBJ1-2, with no clear D. Germline CDR1 and CDR2: LNHDA and SQIVND (reference sequence). Deletions cut 5 bases from V and 1 base from J, with 14 bases between. This CDR3 has 15 amino acids. The CDR3 DNA reads as TGTGCCAGTAGTGGTCGCGGGATAATTAACTATGGCTACACCTTC. Amino acids: CASSGRGIINYGYTF.

The chain employs TRBV7-7 and TRBJ2-1, with 8 bases identical to TRBD1. The V gene's germline CDR1 is SSHAT and CDR2 FNYEAQ (reference sequence). With 1 base clipped from V and 4 bases from J, the junction kept 3 bases outside the gene matches. The CDR3 is 15 amino acids. The CDR3 region is CASSLGGQVYNEQFF. The CDR3 bases are TGTGCCAGCAGCTTAGGGGGACAGGTATACAATGAGCAGTTCTTC.

The genes are TRBV18 and TRBJ2-5; TRBD2 is a possible D gene (5 bases). The ends were cut back, 4 bases at V and 2 bases at J, with 8 bases in the middle. This CDR3 region has 13 residues. CDR1 and CDR2 from the germline V gene are KGHSH and LQKENI. CDR3 sequence: CASSQAGQETQYF. For the CDR3, the DNA is TGTGCCAGCTCACAGGCGGGTCAAGAGACCCAGTACTTC.

CDR3 nucleotides: TGTGCCAGCAGTGACTCGGCAGGGGAGACAAGTGAGCAGTTCTTC. It specifies CASSDSAGETSEQFF. The chain recombines TRBV6-4 with TRBJ2-1; tentatively, D is TRBD1 (6 bases). CDR1 and CDR2 (germline): MRHNA, SNTAGT. This CDR3 comprises 15 residues. The V end lost 0 bases, the J end lost 9 bases, and 15 bases lay between the germline ends.

The genes are TRBV5-1 and TRBJ2-1, with 7 bases identical to TRBD2. The germline gives CDR1 SGHRS, CDR2 YFSETQ. This CDR3 spans 16 amino acids. Trimming took 4 bases from V and 0 from J; bases not matched to a gene: 7. CDR3 protein: CASSRGQRGSYNEQFF. CDR3 nucleotide sequence: TGCGCCAGCAGCCGCGGGCAGCGGGGCTCCTACAATGAGCAGTTCTTC.

The J gene is TRBJ2-3, the V gene TRBV5-6; possible D gene TRBD2, 5 bases. The CDR3 contains 15 residues. Trimming took 2 bases from V and 0 from J, leaving 10 bases between them. Germline V lookup: CDR1 SGHDT, CDR2 YYEEEE. The CDR3 coding sequence is TGTGCCAGCAGCTTAGCGGTAACTAGCACAGATACGCAGTATTTT. Encoded protein: CASSLAVTSTDTQYF. The full variable domain, its missing parts supplied by reference TRBV5-6 and TRBJ2-3, is DAGVTQSPTHLIKTRGQQVTLRCSPKSGHDTVSWYQQALGQGPQFIFQYYEEEERQRGNFPDRFSGHQFPNYSSELNVNALLLGDSALYLCASSLAVTSTDTQYFGPGTRLTVL.

The V call is TRBV4-1, the J call TRBJ2-3; 8 positions agree with TRBD2. J was trimmed by 3 bases and V by 4 bases; bases with no gene match: 9. Germline V gene lookup returns CDR1 MGHRA and CDR2 YSYEKL. The CDR3 has 16 amino acids. CDR3 amino acids: CASSRSGGSWTDTQYF. CDR3 DNA sequence: TGCGCCAGCAGCCGGTCGGGGGGGTCCTGGACAGATACGCAGTATTTT.

The genes are TRBV29-1 and TRBJ1-1, with 7 bases lining up with TRBD1. CDR3 length: 14 residues. Germline V gives CDR1 SQVTM, CDR2 ANQGSEA. Trimming removed 6 bases from V and 1 base from J; junction bases left unmatched: 8. CDR3 protein: CSVNSGQPNTEAFF. The CDR3 DNA follows: TGCAGCGTAAACTCGGGACAGCCGAACACTGAAGCTTTCTTT.

The rearrangement links TRBV10-2 to TRBJ1-6; 7 nucleotides match TRBD1. The J segment lost 5 bases and the V segment lost 3 bases, leaving 16 bases of the junction unmatched. This CDR3 contains 19 residues. Germline V CDR1 and CDR2: WSHSY, SAAADI. The CDR3 loop is CASSDNYQTGKEDNSPLHF. In DNA, the CDR3 is TGCGCCAGCAGTGACAATTACCAGACAGGGAAGGAGGATAATTCACCCCTCCACTTT.

V gene TRBV5-1 combines with J gene TRBJ2-7, with TRBD2 matching over 10 bases. V shed 1 base and J 7 bases; nucleotides not matched to a gene: 5. Germline V CDR1 and CDR2: SGHRS, YFSETQ. The CDR3 is made up of 14 amino acids. CDR3 residues: CASSLTSGVGEQYF. The CDR3, as DNA: TGCGCCAGCAGCTTGACTAGCGGGGTGGGTGAGCAGTACTTC.

The chain has TRBV27 and TRBJ2-3; 7 nucleotides align to TRBD1. CDR3 length: 15 residues. J was trimmed by 3 bases and V by 5 bases; bases with no gene match: 8. CDR1 and CDR2 from the germline V gene are MNHEY and SMNVEV (reference sequence). The CDR3: CASSHRTGATDTQYF. CDR3 nucleotide sequence: TGTGCCAGCAGTCACAGGACAGGCGCAACAGATACGCAGTATTTT.

In its sample, this clone was seen once. The genes are TRBV28 and TRBJ2-1; 11 nucleotides align to TRBD2. Germline V lookup: CDR1 MDHEN, CDR2 SYDVKM. V shed 7 bases, J shed 13 bases, and the junction held 6 bases outside the gene matches. This CDR3 has 12 residues. For the CDR3, the DNA is TGTGCCAGCATAGCGGGGGGGCTAGATCAGTTCTTC. It is translated as CASIAGGLDQFF.

This clone was seen only once. The chain uses TRBV10-1 and TRBJ1-1, with 8 bases fitting TRBD1. CDR1 is WNHNN and CDR2 is SYGVQD in the germline V gene (reference sequence). The CDR3 is 14 amino acids. Trimming cost V 6 bases and J 1 base; bases outside gene matches: 4. This chain's CDR3 is CASRVGQGNTEAFF. The CDR3 DNA is TGCGCCAGCAGGGTAGGACAGGGGAACACTGAAGCTTTCTTT.

The chain's CDR3 is CASSQRGGHKNTEAFF. CDR3 DNA: TGTGCCAGCAGCCAACGCGGCGGACATAAGAACACTGAAGCTTTCTTT. The J gene is TRBJ1-1, the V gene TRBV7-6, with D maybe TRBD1 (5 bases). Trimming cost V 5 bases and J 1 base, with 17 bases left between them. Germline CDR1 reads SGHVS; CDR2 reads FNYEAQ. This CDR3 has 16 residues.

CDR3 protein: CASSAGTVGDYTF. As DNA, the CDR3 is TGTGCCAGCAGTGCGGGGACAGTGGGCGACTACACCTTC. The chain employs TRBV28 and TRBJ1-2, with 7 bases lining up with TRBD1. After removal of 5 bases from V and 10 bases from J, the junction contained 10 bases not matched to a gene. Germline CDR1 is MDHEN and CDR2 is SYDVKM. The CDR3 is 13 residues long.

The rearrangement uses TRBV27 and TRBJ2-1, with a tentative D call TRBD2 (6 bases). The CDR3 has 17 amino acids. Germline assignment: CDR1 MNHEY and CDR2 SMNVEV (reference sequence). Trimming shortened V by 5 bases and J by 0 bases, and 17 bases separated the two germline ends. Here the CDR3 DNA reads TGTGCCAGCAGTACCATGAACGGGGGTAGCTCCTACAATGAGCAGTTCTTC. This sequence encodes CASSTMNGGSSYNEQFF.

This clone has just a few counts. V gene TRBV5-6 combines with J gene TRBJ1-1; tentative D call: TRBD1 (6 bases). The length of the CDR3 is 16 residues. Trimming pared 2 bases from V and 3 bases from J, leaving 17 bases between. Per the germline V gene, CDR1 is SGHDT and CDR2 is YYEEEE. CDR3 nucleotide sequence: TGTGCCAGCAGCTTATCGGCTAGGGGGGGCTACACTGAAGCTTTCTTT. Translating gives CASSLSARGGYTEAFF.

For this clone: A read error may account for a junction end that differs from germline. The same CDR3 is also encoded by other DNA sequences in this sample. This chain joins TRBV6-5 and TRBJ1-6, with D uncertain. Germline V lookup: CDR1 MNHEY, CDR2 SVGAGI. This CDR3 comprises 12 residues. CDR3 sequence (DNA): TGCGCCAGCGGCATCTGGAATTCACCCCTCCACTTT. Translation gives CASGIWNSPLHF.

The V call is TRBV5-6, the J call TRBJ1-2, with D possibly being TRBD1 (6 bases). Trimming stripped 7 bases from V and 4 bases from J, with 11 bases between. CDR1 is SGHDT and CDR2 is YYEEEE in the germline V gene. The CDR3 extends over 12 amino acids. The CDR3 loop is CASSTGTYGYTF. The CDR3 bases are TGTGCCAGCTCTACAGGGACCTATGGCTACACCTTC.

The chain carries TRBV7-2 and TRBJ1-6, with 7 nucleotides matching TRBD1. Germline V gene data show CDR1 as SGHTA and CDR2 as FQGNSA. The CDR3 covers 12 residues. Trimming cost V 2 bases and J 12 bases; bases outside gene matches: 1. The CDR3 loop is CASSLYRGPLHF. CDR3 bases: TGTGCCAGCAGCTTATACAGGGGACCCCTCCACTTT.